Following are 19 T cell receptor beta chains from one sample sequenced in a study of blood T cell repertoires in COVID-19. Clones were read by immunoSEQ multiplex PCR, and TCRdb kept only the in-frame ones, dropping some. Of about 310,000 clones in the sample, about 90% are singletons; the top ten hold about 2%. Sample: peripheral blood. These receptor sequences come from a man aged 18-30 years with active or convalescent COVID-19.

The CDR3 DNA follows: TGTGCCAGCAGCCAAGGGGGGGCTGGGGCCAACGTCCTGACTTTC. This codes for CASSQGGAGANVLTF. The J gene is TRBJ2-6, the V gene TRBV7-9, with D possibly matching TRBD2 (7 bases). From germline, CDR1 is SEHNR and CDR2 FQNEAQ (reference sequence). The ends were cut back, 5 bases at V and 2 bases at J, with 10 bases in the middle. The CDR3 covers 15 residues.

The rearrangement uses TRBV27 and TRBJ2-1; 8 bases are shared with TRBD2. This CDR3 spans 13 amino acids. Germline loops: CDR1 MNHEY, CDR2 SMNVEV (reference sequence). The trim removed 5 bases at V and 8 bases at J, leaving 5 bases unmatched. The CDR3 nucleotides read TGTGCCAGCAGTGACTCAGCGGGAGATGAGCAGTTCTTC. Translating gives CASSDSAGDEQFF.

The chain carries TRBV11-2 and TRBJ1-1, with D maybe TRBD1 (6 bases). Trimming cost V 0 bases and J 4 bases, with 15 bases left between them. Germline CDR1 SGHAT, CDR2 FQNNGV. The CDR3 runs 16 residues. The CDR3 reads CASSLDRVTGITEAFF. The DNA for the CDR3 is TGTGCCAGCAGCTTAGATCGAGTGACAGGAATCACTGAAGCTTTCTTT. Full variable domain (remainder filled in from reference TRBV11-2 and TRBJ1-1): EAGVAQSPRYKIIEKRQSVAFWCNPISGHATLYWYQQILGQGPKLLIQFQNNGVVDDSQLPKDRFSAERLKGVDSTLKIQPAKLEDSAVYLCASSLDRVTGITEAFFGQGTRLTVV.

This rearrangement joins TRBV27 to TRBJ2-1; no reliable D call. Germline V gene lookup returns CDR1 MNHEY and CDR2 SMNVEV (reference sequence). Trimming stripped 2 bases from V and 6 bases from J, with 8 bases between. The CDR3 consists of 13 residues. The CDR3 reads CASSLTPGNEQFF. The CDR3 bases are TGTGCCAGCAGTTTAACCCCAGGCAATGAGCAGTTCTTC.

The V and J genes are TRBV2 and TRBJ2-7; 10 bases map to TRBD2. The CDR3 totals 15 residues. Germline V lookup: CDR1 SNHLY, CDR2 FYNNEI. V lost 5 bases to trimming and J lost 2 bases; unmatched junction nucleotides: 6. CDR3 in amino acids: CASSHLAGDAYEQYF. In DNA form, the CDR3 reads TGTGCCAGCAGTCACCTAGCGGGGGATGCCTACGAGCAGTACTTC.

The J gene is TRBJ2-5, the V gene TRBV6-2 or TRBV6-3, with 10 bases fitting TRBD1. Germline V gene sequence: CDR1 MNHEY, CDR2 SVGEGT. With V trimmed by 0 bases and J by 5 bases, 3 bases remained unmatched. The CDR3 length is 15 residues. The CDR3 reads CASSYSTGGAETQYF. CDR3 nucleotides: TGTGCCAGCAGTTACTCGACAGGGGGCGCTGAGACCCAGTACTTC.

The CDR3 DNA reads as TGTGCCACCAGTTCGGGGATCGGAAACACCATATATTTT. Its protein product is CATSSGIGNTIYF. The gene calls are TRBV24-1 and TRBJ1-3; D call uncertain. Trimming cost V 6 bases and J 4 bases, with 9 bases left between them. Per germline, CDR1 KGHDR and CDR2 SFDVKD. The CDR3 extends over 13 amino acids.

V is TRBV3-1 (or the pseudogene TRBV3-2) and J is TRBJ2-7, with 9 nucleotides matching TRBD1. Germline CDR1 is LGHDT and CDR2 is YNNKEL (reference sequence). The CDR3 loop spans 14 amino acids. The ends lost 4 bases at V and 3 bases at J; junction bases unmatched: 4. The CDR3 DNA reads TGTGCCAGCAGCCCTAGGGACAGGGTCTACGAGCAGTACTTC. Protein: CASSPRDRVYEQYF.

V gene TRBV6-5 combines with J gene TRBJ2-2; possibly TRBD2 for D (6 bases). CDR1 and CDR2 (germline): MNHEY, SVGAGI. The CDR3 extends over 13 amino acids. V lost 7 bases, J lost 2 bases, and 8 bases lay in between. The DNA for the CDR3 is TGTGCCAGCAAGGGACTTAACACCGGGGAGCTGTTTTTT. Its translation: CASKGLNTGELFF.

V and J are TRBV2 and TRBJ2-4; D not certain. CDR1 and CDR2 (germline): SNHLY, FYNNEI. Between the trimmed V and J ends, which lost 3 bases and 0 bases, there was a span of 6 bases. This CDR3 contains 14 residues. The CDR3 DNA is TGTGCCAGCAGTGAGGGCGTAGCCAAAAACATTCAGTACTTC. This sequence encodes CASSEGVAKNIQYF.

The rearrangement uses TRBV5-1 and TRBJ2-3; D is possibly TRBD2 (6 bases). V was pared by 2 bases and J by 2 bases, with 21 bases between. This CDR3 comprises 18 residues. The germline gives CDR1 SGHRS, CDR2 YFSETQ. CDR3 DNA sequence: TGCGCCAGCAGCTTAGGAGGGGACGAAGTACGCGACACAGATACGCAGTATTTT. This gives the protein CASSLGGDEVRDTDTQYF.

The gene calls are TRBV4-1 and TRBJ2-1; 10 bases fit TRBD2. The CDR3 sequence is 19 residues long. The V segment lost 4 bases and the J segment 5 bases; nucleotides outside the gene matches: 17. CDR1 MGHRA and CDR2 YSYEKL come from the germline V gene. The CDR3, as DNA: TGCGCCAGCAGCCGAAGGGACGGACGACTAGCGGGCCGAAACAATGAGCAGTTCTTC. It translates to CASSRRDGRLAGRNNEQFF.

The chain uses TRBV6-5 and TRBJ1-5, with a possible D match to TRBD1 (6 bases). This CDR3 comprises 15 residues. CDR1 and CDR2 from the germline V gene are MNHEY and SVGAGI. Trimming cost V 8 bases and J 3 bases, with 17 bases left between them. The CDR3 sequence is CASRPQDRNNQPQHF. The CDR3 DNA reads TGTGCCAGCCGGCCGCAGGACAGAAACAATCAGCCCCAGCATTTT.

The chain is built from TRBV5-1 and TRBJ1-4; 8 bases align to TRBD1. The CDR3 runs to 14 residues. The germline CDR1 and CDR2 sequences are SGHRS and YFSETQ. V shed 6 bases and J 6 bases; nucleotides not matched to a gene: 7. This CDR3 is CASTEGQGDEKLFF. The DNA of the CDR3 is TGCGCCAGCACAGAAGGACAGGGCGATGAAAAACTGTTTTTT.

The chain couples TRBV9 to TRBJ1-1, with unresolved D. V dropped 7 bases and J dropped 8 bases, with 6 bases sitting between them. The V gene's germline CDR1 is SGDLS and CDR2 YYNGEE. The CDR3 is 9 amino acids. CDR3 sequence: CASSIEAFF. CDR3 bases: TGTGCCAGCTCCATCGAAGCTTTCTTT.

The rearrangement uses TRBV10-3 and TRBJ2-7, with 9 bases matching TRBD2. The germline CDR1 and CDR2 sequences are ENHRY and SYGVKD. V dropped 6 bases and J dropped 0; count of bases not matched to a gene: 6. The CDR3 contains 15 residues. CDR3: CAISPVSGSSYEQYF. The CDR3 DNA reads as TGTGCCATCAGCCCCGTTAGCGGGAGCTCCTACGAGCAGTACTTC.

Only one count was recorded for this clone. DNA of the CDR3: TGTGCCAGCAGCTGGGGGACTAGCGGGACTGATGAGCAGTTCTTC. As protein: CASSWGTSGTDEQFF. V and J are TRBV7-3 and TRBJ2-1; 13 bases fit TRBD2. This CDR3 contains 15 residues. Germline loops: CDR1 SGHTA, CDR2 FQGTGA. J gave up 8 bases and V 4 bases, and 5 bases lay outside the gene matches.

This rearrangement joins TRBV3-1 (or the pseudogene TRBV3-2) to TRBJ1-1, with no clear D. Germline V gene data show CDR1 as LGHDT and CDR2 as YNNKEL (reference sequence). The CDR3 sequence is 14 residues long. V was shortened by 1 base and J by 6 bases, with 12 bases between the two germline ends. The CDR3 loop is CASSQVFSGPEAFF. CDR3 bases: TGTGCCAGCAGCCAAGTCTTTTCGGGTCCTGAAGCTTTCTTT.

This chain uses TRBV19 with TRBJ1-5, with a possible D match to TRBD1 (6 bases). In germline, CDR1 is LNHDA, CDR2 SQIVND (reference sequence). The CDR3 has 13 residues. Trimming removed 5 bases at V and 7 bases at J, with 12 bases between. The CDR3 is CASSPTGMQPQHF. In nucleotides, the CDR3 is TGTGCCAGTAGTCCAACAGGGATGCAGCCCCAGCATTTT.